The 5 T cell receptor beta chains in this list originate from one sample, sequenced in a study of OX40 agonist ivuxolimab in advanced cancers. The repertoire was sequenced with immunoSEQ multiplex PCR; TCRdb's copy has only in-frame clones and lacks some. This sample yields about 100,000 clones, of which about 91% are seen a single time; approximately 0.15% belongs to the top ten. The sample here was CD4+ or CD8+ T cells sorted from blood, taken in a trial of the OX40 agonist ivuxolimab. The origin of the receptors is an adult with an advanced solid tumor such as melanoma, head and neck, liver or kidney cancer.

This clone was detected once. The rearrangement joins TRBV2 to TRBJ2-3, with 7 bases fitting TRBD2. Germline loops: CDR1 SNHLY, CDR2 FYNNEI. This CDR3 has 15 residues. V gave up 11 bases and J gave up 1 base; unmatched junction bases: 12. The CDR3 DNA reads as TGTGCCTCACAACGGCGGGGGTGGGGCACAGATACGCAGTATTTT. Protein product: CASQRRGWGTDTQYF.

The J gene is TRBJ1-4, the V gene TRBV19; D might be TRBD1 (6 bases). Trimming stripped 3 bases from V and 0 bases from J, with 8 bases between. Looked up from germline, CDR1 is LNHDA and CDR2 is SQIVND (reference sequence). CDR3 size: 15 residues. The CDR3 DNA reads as TGTGCCAGTAGTATCAGGGGTGCAACTAATGAAAAACTGTTTTTT. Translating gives CASSIRGATNEKLFF.

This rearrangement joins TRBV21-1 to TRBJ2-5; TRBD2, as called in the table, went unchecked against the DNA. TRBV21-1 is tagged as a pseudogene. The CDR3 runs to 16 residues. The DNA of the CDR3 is TGTGCCAGCAGCAAAGATTCGGAGGGGCAGCCGGAGACCCAGTACTTC. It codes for CASSKDSEGQPETQYF.

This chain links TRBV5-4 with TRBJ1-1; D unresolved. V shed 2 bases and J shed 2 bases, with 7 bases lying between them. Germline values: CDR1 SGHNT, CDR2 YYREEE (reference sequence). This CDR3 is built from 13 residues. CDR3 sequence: CASSLNTNTEAFF. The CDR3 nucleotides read TGTGCCAGCAGCTTAAACACTAACACTGAAGCTTTCTTT.

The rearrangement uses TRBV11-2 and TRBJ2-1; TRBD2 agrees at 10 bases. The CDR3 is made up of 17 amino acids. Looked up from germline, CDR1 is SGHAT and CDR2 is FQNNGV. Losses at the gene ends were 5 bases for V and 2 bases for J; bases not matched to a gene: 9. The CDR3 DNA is TGTGCCAGCAGCATAACTTTAGCGGGAGGAGCCTACAATGAGCAGTTCTTC. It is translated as CASSITLAGGAYNEQFF.